This TCR beta chain was found in a study of graft-versus-host responses after intestinal transplantation. Turning to the study itself: Isolated intestinal, liver-intestinal, or multivisceral transplants were what recipients had.

Only in-frame clones appear in the TCRdb table, and some are missing; sequencing was by immunoSEQ multiplex PCR. The sample includes 75,000 to 100,000 clones, around 90% seen only once; the top ten take about 16%. Whole-study findings and limits: Those patients showing graft-donor T cell macrochimerism displayed high graft-versus-host to host-versus-graft clonal ratios in allografts. Marrow from the recipient contained GvH clones, some of which had appeared first in ileum or blood. Circulating GvH clone levels at their peak were associated with HvG declines (early post-transplant).

Comments on this clone: As yet, its antigen is unknown.

Trimming took 4 bases from V and 2 from J, leaving 12 bases between them. The CDR3 runs to 14 residues. CDR1 and CDR2 from the germline V gene are SGHDT and YYEEEE. This sequence joins TRBV5-6 and TRBJ1-2; D remains ambiguous. Sequences were derived from PBMCs, sampled 450 to 480 days after intestinal transplant. This receptor was taken from a human patient who received an intestinal transplant, so some T cells may come from the graft donor. The CDR3 coding sequence is TGTGCCAGCAGCGACGGCCCCATCAACTATGGCTACACCTTC. It is translated as CASSDGPINYGYTF.